Listed here are 17 T cell receptor beta chains from one sample, sequenced in a study of CD8+ T cells in alopecia areata. RNA was extracted and reverse transcribed into cDNA as the sequencing template. The assay was immunoSEQ multiplex PCR, and TCRdb's table has in-frame clones only and misses some. The sample consists of tens of thousands of clones, roughly 60% of them appearing once. The sequenced sample was CD8+ T cells sorted from blood, obtained at week 0. Receptor source: a human donor with alopecia areata.

This rearrangement joins TRBV5-1 to TRBJ2-3; TRBD1 matches 8 bases. The CDR3 has 14 amino acids. Germline values: CDR1 SGHRS, CDR2 YFSETQ. Germline trimming cut 4 bases from V and 6 bases from J; bases unmatched to any gene: 7. CDR3 in DNA: TGCGCCAGCAGCACGACAGGGGATCTGGATACGCAGTATTTT. It is translated as CASSTTGDLDTQYF. The whole variable domain, filled in from reference TRBV5-1 and TRBJ2-3, reads KAGVTQTPRYLIKTRGQQVTLSCSPISGHRSVSWYQQTPGQGLQFLFEYFSETQRNKGNFPGRFSGRQFSNSRSEMNVSTLELGDSALYLCASSTTGDLDTQYFGPGTRLTVL.

This chain connects TRBV5-6 to TRBJ1-1, with D unresolved. Per germline, CDR1 SGHDT and CDR2 YYEEEE. The CDR3 has 13 amino acids. V lost 2 bases and J 1 base, leaving 6 bases between the germline ends. CDR3 residues: CASSFQGNTEAFF. The CDR3 DNA is TGTGCCAGCAGCTTCCAAGGGAACACTGAAGCTTTCTTT.

This rearrangement joins TRBV11-2 to TRBJ1-2; D is possibly TRBD1 (5 bases). V lost 3 bases, J lost 1 base, and 12 bases lay in between. CDR1 and CDR2 from the germline V gene are SGHAT and FQNNGV. The CDR3 loop spans 15 amino acids. The CDR3 sequence: CASSLTGPNNYGYTF. The CDR3 nucleotides are TGTGCCAGCAGCTTGACGGGACCGAATAACTATGGCTACACCTTC.

The chain uses TRBV4-1 and TRBJ2-7; 11 bases match TRBD2. The CDR3 sequence is 15 residues long. The germline CDR1 and CDR2 sequences are MGHRA and YSYEKL. J gave up 5 bases and V 0 bases, and 3 bases lay outside the gene matches. The CDR3: CASSQETSGKNEQYF. The CDR3 coding sequence is TGCGCCAGCAGCCAAGAGACTAGCGGGAAGAACGAGCAGTACTTC.

This clone appeared a single time. V and J are TRBV4-1 and TRBJ2-5, with 8 bases identical to TRBD2. The CDR3 loop spans 17 amino acids. V was clipped by 0 bases and J by 2 bases; unmatched bases: 8. The germline CDR1 and CDR2 sequences are MGHRA and YSYEKL. In DNA, the CDR3 is TGCGCCAGCAGCCAAGAGAGGGCAGCGGGAGTTCAAGAGACCCAGTACTTC. Amino acids: CASSQERAAGVQETQYF.

This clone was counted a few times. The chain uses TRBV5-5 and TRBJ1-2, with TRBD1 matching 8 bases. Germline CDR1 is SGHKS and CDR2 is YYEKEE (reference sequence). Trimming at V came to 1 base and at J to 1 base, leaving 3 bases not matched to a gene. The CDR3 loop spans 15 amino acids. The CDR3 DNA is TGTGCCAGCAGCTTGCGTGGACAGGGTAACTATGGCTACACCTTC. Protein product: CASSLRGQGNYGYTF.

The chain recombines TRBV5-1 with TRBJ1-1; 7 bases align to TRBD1. Germline V gene lookup returns CDR1 SGHRS and CDR2 YFSETQ. This CDR3 spans 14 amino acids. V trimming: 2 bases; J trimming: 4 bases; junction bases outside the gene matches: 5. The CDR3 sequence: CASSLGGASTEAFF. CDR3 nucleotide sequence: TGCGCCAGCAGCTTAGGGGGCGCAAGCACTGAAGCTTTCTTT.

V gene TRBV11-2 combines with J gene TRBJ1-4; TRBD1 matches at 7 bases. J was trimmed by 3 bases and V by 5 bases; bases with no gene match: 6. This CDR3 has 15 amino acids. Germline V gene lookup returns CDR1 SGHAT and CDR2 FQNNGV. CDR3 sequence: CASSHDRASNEKLFF. The CDR3 DNA reads TGTGCCAGCAGCCACGACAGGGCGTCTAATGAAAAACTGTTTTTT.

This clone was detected a few times. DNA for the CDR3: TGTGCCAGCAGTGACGGGCAGGGGCGCTATGGCTACACCTTC. It specifies CASSDGQGRYGYTF. This chain joins TRBV25-1 and TRBJ1-2; tentatively, D is TRBD1 (6 bases). Trimming pared 3 bases from V and 4 bases from J, leaving 12 bases between. Germline lookup yields CDR1 MGHDK and CDR2 SYGVNS. The CDR3 is 14 residues long.

The chain uses TRBV2 and TRBJ1-1; no clear D gene. The CDR3 extends over 12 amino acids. V lost 4 bases and J lost 0, with 3 bases in between. Germline V gene lookup returns CDR1 SNHLY and CDR2 FYNNEI. CDR3 sequence: CASSGLNTEAFF. The CDR3 DNA follows: TGTGCCAGCAGTGGGCTGAACACTGAAGCTTTCTTT.

Only one count was recorded for this clone. The chain couples TRBV30 to TRBJ2-3; 8 bases align to TRBD1. The CDR3 is 16 amino acids. Trimming cost V 2 bases and J 0 bases; bases outside gene matches: 7. The germline gives CDR1 GTSNPN, CDR2 SVGIG (reference sequence). The CDR3 nucleotides are TGTGCCTGGAGTCTCGGGACAGGACCTAGCACAGATACGCAGTATTTT. It is translated as CAWSLGTGPSTDTQYF.

The rearrangement joins TRBV5-1 to TRBJ2-7, with a tentative D call TRBD2 (7 bases). The CDR3 contains 13 residues. Germline CDR1 SGHRS, CDR2 YFSETQ. Trimming stripped 7 bases from V and 4 bases from J, with 15 bases between. The DNA of the CDR3 is TGCGCCAGCTATGCAGGGGAGGGGTACGAGCAGTACTTC. It specifies CASYAGEGYEQYF.

The chain employs TRBV30 and TRBJ1-5; D gene ambiguous. Germline CDR1 and CDR2: GTSNPN and SVGIG (reference sequence). The length of the CDR3 is 13 residues. Trimming left V 8 bases short and J 3 bases short, with 14 bases between. CDR3 nucleotides: TGTGCCCCCGTGGGTAAGGACAATCAGCCCCAGCATTTT. Translating it yields CAPVGKDNQPQHF.

The chain carries TRBV11-2 and TRBJ1-2; D is undetermined. The CDR3 totals 13 residues. V dropped 5 bases and J dropped 0 bases, with 7 bases sitting between them. The germline gives CDR1 SGHAT, CDR2 FQNNGV. The CDR3 is CASSTNTNYGYTF. The CDR3 DNA sequence: TGTGCCAGCAGCACCAATACTAACTATGGCTACACCTTC. Full variable domain (missing parts from reference TRBV11-2 and TRBJ1-2): EAGVAQSPRYKIIEKRQSVAFWCNPISGHATLYWYQQILGQGPKLLIQFQNNGVVDDSQLPKDRFSAERLKGVDSTLKIQPAKLEDSAVYLCASSTNTNYGYTFGSGTRLTVV.

J is TRBJ1-5 and V is TRBV5-1; D ambiguous. Trimming removed 2 bases from V and 2 bases from J, with 5 bases in between. Germline CDR1 reads SGHRS; CDR2 reads YFSETQ. The CDR3 is 13 residues long. The CDR3: CASSFEGNQPQHF. The CDR3 DNA reads TGCGCCAGCAGCTTTGAGGGCAATCAGCCCCAGCATTTT.

V is TRBV14 and J is TRBJ2-1, with 11 bases fitting TRBD2. In germline, CDR1 is SGHDN, CDR2 FVKESK. Trimming cost V 4 bases and J 4 bases; bases outside gene matches: 12. The CDR3 consists of 18 residues. CDR3 coding DNA: TGTGCCAGCAGCCCGGGACTAGCGGAAATGTACACATACAATGAGCAGTTCTTC. Protein sequence: CASSPGLAEMYTYNEQFF.

This chain links TRBV5-1 with TRBJ1-1, with TRBD1 identical over 8 bases. The CDR3 runs to 14 residues. Germline V gene lookup returns CDR1 SGHRS and CDR2 YFSETQ. V shed 3 bases and J 2 bases; nucleotides not matched to a gene: 3. CDR3 sequence: CASSYRGTNTEAFF. Written as DNA, the CDR3 is TGCGCCAGCAGCTACAGGGGGACTAACACTGAAGCTTTCTTT.